This entry lists 18 T cell receptor beta chains sequenced from one sample in a study of T cells in Graves' hyperthyroidism and ophthalmopathy. Amplification of TCR beta CDR3 regions was performed using RNA transcripts as template. The primer set for the first-round RT-PCR of the TCR CDR3 was HTBI. One entry per CDR3 protein results from TCRdb running MiXCR on the multiplex PCR reads. This sample has 500,000 to 650,000 distinct CDR3 sequences, with 20% found just once. The sequenced sample consisted of blood. These receptor sequences come from a man between 35 and 55 years old with Graves' ophthalmopathy.

Concerning this clonotype itself: This may arise from a read error, as a much more abundant clone is one base away. V usage is TRBV13 and J usage is TRBJ2-7; D tentatively fits TRBD1 or TRBD2 (5 bases each). CDR1 is PRHDT, CDR2 FYEKMQ, per germline (reference sequence). The CDR3 covers 15 residues. The DNA for the CDR3 is TGTGCCAGCGGCTTAGCCCGAAGTGGGGGTGACGAGCAGTACTTC. It translates to CASGLARSGGDEQYF. Together with reference TRBV13 and TRBJ2-7, the CDR3 gives the full variable domain: AAGVIQSPRHLIKEKRETATLKCYPIPRHDTVYWYQQGPGQDPQFLISFYEKMQSDKGSIPDRFSAQQFSDYHSELNMSSLELGDSALYFCASGLARSGGDEQYFGPGTRLTVT.

Remarks on this clonotype: At one end, the junction sequence differs from germline, possibly due to a read error. The rearrangement uses TRBV7-9 and TRBJ1-1; D not certain. Germline-derived CDR1 and CDR2 are SEHNR and FQNEAQ (reference sequence). The CDR3 has 13 amino acids. CDR3 loop: CANSLGEQIEAFF. DNA for the CDR3: TGTGCCAACAGCTTAGGAGAACAGATTGAAGCTTTCTTT.

J is TRBJ2-1 and V is TRBV4-2; D is unclear. V was shortened by 0 bases and J by 7 bases, with 10 bases between the two germline ends. The V gene's germline CDR1 is LGHNA and CDR2 YNFKEQ. There are 14 residues in the CDR3. The CDR3 sequence: CASSQESSWNEQFF. CDR3 in DNA: TGTGCCAGCAGCCAAGAGTCCTCGTGGAATGAGCAGTTCTTC.

The rearrangement uses TRBV20-1 and TRBJ2-3; 7 bases match TRBD2. The junction had 8 bases not matched to a gene; V was cut back by 5 bases and J by 3 bases. From germline, CDR1 is DFQATT and CDR2 SNEGSKA (reference sequence). CDR3 length: 14 amino acids. Here the CDR3 DNA reads TGCAGTGCTGCGGGACTACGGCAGACAGATACGCAGTATTTT. Protein sequence: CSAAGLRQTDTQYF.

This clonotype was counted many times. This rearrangement joins TRBV2 to TRBJ1-3, with D possibly TRBD1 on 6 matching bases. Deletions cut 4 bases from V and 4 bases from J, with 11 bases between. The CDR3 has 14 amino acids. CDR1 is SNHLY, CDR2 FYNNEI, per germline. The CDR3 DNA reads as TGTGCCAGCAGTGGGCAGGGGAGGGGAAACACCATATATTTT. Translated: CASSGQGRGNTIYF.

This clonotype has just a few counts. J is TRBJ1-1 and V is TRBV18; D perhaps matches TRBD1 (6 bases). V was clipped by 5 bases and J by 4 bases, with 17 bases between them. The CDR3 extends over 15 amino acids. The germline CDR1 and CDR2 sequences are KGHSH and LQKENI. CDR3 sequence (DNA): TGTGCCAGCTCATTATTACAGGGTCGAGGCACTGAAGCTTTCTTT. Translated: CASSLLQGRGTEAFF.

There are a few counts of this clonotype. The chain links TRBV7-2 to TRBJ2-4; D perhaps matches TRBD2 (6 bases). The CDR3 contains 15 residues. CDR1 and CDR2 (germline): SGHTA, FQGNSA. V was clipped by 5 bases and J by 6 bases, with 17 bases between them. The CDR3 protein is CASSPIWGGRNIQYF. As DNA, the CDR3 is TGTGCCAGCAGCCCTATATGGGGAGGTAGAAACATTCAGTACTTC.

The chain is built from TRBV7-9 and TRBJ2-1, with TRBD2 matching 9 bases. Germline CDR1 SEHNR, CDR2 FQNEAQ (reference sequence). J was trimmed by 10 bases and V by 5 bases; bases with no gene match: 15. The CDR3 is 16 amino acids. CDR3 sequence (DNA): TGTGCCAGCAGCCTATCCGCGGCGGGGGGGCTAGAGGAGCAGTTCTTC. Protein product: CASSLSAAGGLEEQFF. Based on the CDR3 plus reference TRBV7-9 and TRBJ2-1, the full variable domain is DTGVSQNPRHKITKRGQNVTFRCDPISEHNRLYWYRQTLGQGPEFLTYFQNEAQLEKSRLLSDRFSAERPKGSFSTLEIQRTEQGDSAMYLCASSLSAAGGLEEQFFGPGTRLTVL.

A few counts support this clonotype. The rearrangement uses TRBV7-2 and TRBJ2-2; D gene unclear. The CDR3 has 13 amino acids. V gave up 5 bases and J gave up 3 bases, with 7 bases separating them. The germline CDR1 and CDR2 sequences are SGHTA and FQGNSA. The CDR3 coding sequence is TGTGCCAGCAGCCACCCGGACACCGGGGAGCTGTTTTTT. It translates to CASSHPDTGELFF.

The V call is TRBV12-3 or TRBV12-4, the J call TRBJ1-5, with D perhaps matching TRBD1 (5 bases). The germline V and J ends were trimmed by 6 bases and 5 bases, with 14 bases remaining between them. This CDR3 is 14 amino acids long. In DNA form, the CDR3 reads TGTGCCAGCAGCACCGACAGACGCTATCAGCCCCAGCATTTT. Translated, it gives CASSTDRRYQPQHF.

This clonotype was detected many times. The chain couples TRBV3-1 to TRBJ1-6, with 9 nucleotides matching TRBD1. Germline V gene sequence: CDR1 LGHDT, CDR2 YNNKEL (reference sequence). Trimming removed 4 bases from V and 10 bases from J; junction bases left unmatched: 5. The CDR3 loop spans 14 amino acids. The CDR3 region is CASSPGQGRSPLHF. The CDR3 nucleotides are TGTGCCAGCAGCCCGGGACAGGGAAGGTCACCCCTCCACTTT.

This clonotype occurred a few times. The chain uses TRBV5-1 and TRBJ2-7; 7 bases fit TRBD2. CDR3 size: 14 residues. The V gene end was trimmed by 6 bases and the J gene end by 5 bases; junction bases not matched to a gene: 11. Germline CDR1 reads SGHRS; CDR2 reads YFSETQ. CDR3 in amino acids: CASTPRGGFHEQYF. DNA of the CDR3: TGCGCCAGCACGCCACGCGGGGGTTTCCACGAGCAGTACTTC.

Only a few counts were recorded for this clonotype. The chain joins TRBV7-3 to TRBJ2-1; possibly TRBD2 for D (6 bases). Trimming left V 5 bases short and J 2 bases short, with 13 bases between. In germline, CDR1 is SGHTA, CDR2 FQGTGA. The CDR3 is made up of 15 amino acids. The CDR3 loop reads CASSPDGRTYNEQFF. The CDR3 DNA is TGTGCCAGCAGCCCGGACGGGAGAACCTACAATGAGCAGTTCTTC.

The genes are TRBV27 and TRBJ1-5; no firm D call. The length of the CDR3 is 14 residues. Per germline, CDR1 MNHEY and CDR2 SMNVEV (reference sequence). V lost 2 bases and J lost 4, with 9 bases in between. The CDR3 spells CASSLGGENQPQHF. The CDR3 region has the DNA TGTGCCAGCAGTTTAGGCGGGGAGAATCAGCCCCAGCATTTT.

V is TRBV6-1 and J is TRBJ2-3; no firm D call. Germline-derived CDR1 and CDR2 are MNHNS and SASEGT. Trimming pared 11 bases from V and 1 base from J, leaving 13 bases between. The CDR3 runs to 13 residues. CDR3 sequence (DNA): TGTGCCGGATGGCGGAGTGGCACAGATACGCAGTATTTT. It translates to CAGWRSGTDTQYF.

This clonotype was observed a handful of times. J is TRBJ1-2 and V is TRBV7-2, with TRBD1 as a possible D gene (5 bases). Trimming removed 5 bases at V and 8 bases at J, with 18 bases between. Germline V gives CDR1 SGHTA, CDR2 FQGNSA. CDR3 length equals 14 residues. For the CDR3, the DNA is TGTGCCAGCAGCGTGACGGGGGTTGCTCGCGGCTACACCTTC. Its translation: CASSVTGVARGYTF. The variable domain in full, completed from reference TRBV7-2 and TRBJ1-2, reads GAGVSQSPSNKVTEKGKDVELRCDPISGHTALYWYRQSLGQGLEFLIYFQGNSAPDKSGLPSDRFSAERTGGSVSTLTIQRTQQEDSAVYLCASSVTGVARGYTFGSGTRLTVV.

At least ten counts were recorded for this clonotype. J is TRBJ2-1 and V is TRBV11-3; TRBD2 agrees at 14 bases. With V trimmed by 4 bases and J by 8 bases, 10 bases remained unmatched. Germline V gene data show CDR1 as SGHNT and CDR2 as YENEEA. The CDR3 consists of 17 residues. The CDR3 reads CASSSGTSGRIGDEQFF. DNA of the CDR3: TGTGCCAGCAGCTCCGGGACTAGCGGGAGAATAGGCGATGAGCAGTTCTTC.

The V and J genes are TRBV19 and TRBJ1-1, with TRBD1 matching 10 bases. This CDR3 is 17 amino acids long. Germline V CDR1 and CDR2: LNHDA, SQIVND (reference sequence). The V gene end was trimmed by 0 bases and the J gene end by 4 bases; junction bases not matched to a gene: 8. CDR3 bases: TGTGCCAGTAGTATAGATCGCTGGACAGGGGGGCCCACTGAAGCTTTCTTT. It is translated as CASSIDRWTGGPTEAFF.